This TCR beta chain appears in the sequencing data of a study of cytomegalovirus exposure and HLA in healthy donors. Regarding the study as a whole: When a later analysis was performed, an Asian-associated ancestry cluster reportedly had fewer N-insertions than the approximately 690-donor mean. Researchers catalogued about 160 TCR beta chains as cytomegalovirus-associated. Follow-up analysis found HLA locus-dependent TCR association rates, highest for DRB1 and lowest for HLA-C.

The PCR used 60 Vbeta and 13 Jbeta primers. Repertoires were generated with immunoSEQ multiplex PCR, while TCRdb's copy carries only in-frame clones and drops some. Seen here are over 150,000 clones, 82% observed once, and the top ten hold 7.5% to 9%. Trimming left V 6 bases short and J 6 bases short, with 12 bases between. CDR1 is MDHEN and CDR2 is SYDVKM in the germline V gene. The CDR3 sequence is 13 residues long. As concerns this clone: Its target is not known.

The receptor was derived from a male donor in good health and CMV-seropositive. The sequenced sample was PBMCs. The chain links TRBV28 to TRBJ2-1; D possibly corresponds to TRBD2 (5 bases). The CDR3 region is CASRVNGGNEQFF. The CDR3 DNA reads TGTGCCAGCAGGGTCAATGGAGGCAATGAGCAGTTCTTC.